This TCR beta chain was found in a study of T-cell reconstitution after alpha-beta-depleted transplantation in children. Overall study findings and caveats: There were reportedly several hundred expanded graft clones from which alpha-beta T cells came about two months after transplant. Newly produced T cells mostly accounted for T-cell counts and diversity one year post-transplant.

This clonotype occurred a few times. Its specificity is not known. One junction end does not reproduce the germline sequence, and a read error may be involved. A TCRbeta library incorporating unique molecular identifiers was prepared. Via MiXCR, TCRdb re-called the PCR reads, giving one row per CDR3 protein. The data hold some 840,000 distinct CDR3 sequences, with roughly 15% observed a single time. The germline CDR1 and CDR2 sequences are MNHEY and SMNVEV (reference sequence). There are 13 residues in the CDR3. The rearrangement joins TRBV27 to TRBJ2-3, with D possibly being TRBD1 (6 bases). The specimen was PBMCs, mostly from graft donor cells, collected 360 days after TCRalphabeta/CD19-depleted stem cell transplant. The TCR comes from a male patient aged 5 to 17 who had a stem cell transplant for acute lymphoblastic leukemia, so the T cells may come from the graft donor. The CDR3 is CGTGRGSTDTQYF. CDR3 sequence (DNA): TGCGGAACAGGGAGAGGAAGCACAGATACGCAGTATTTT.